These 25 T cell receptor beta chains came from one sample sequenced in a study of early T cells in non-severe SARS-CoV-2 infection. TCRdb itself ran the 5' RACE reads through MiXCR, one entry per CDR3 protein. There are 60,000 to 75,000 distinct CDR3 sequences in the sample; over 10% occur only once, and 5.7% lies in the top ten. The material sequenced was whole blood, taken at baseline. These receptors all stem from an adult who was a healthcare worker with PCR-confirmed SARS-CoV-2 infection or an uninfected control (not recorded which).

This clonotype was observed a few times. The J gene is TRBJ2-5, the V gene TRBV10-3; weak D call: TRBD2 (7 bases). The V end was cut by 3 bases, the J end by 4 bases, with 9 bases between. Germline CDR1 and CDR2: ENHRY and SYGVKD. This CDR3 contains 13 residues. In DNA form, the CDR3 reads TGTGCCATCAGTGAAGGGGGGGTAGAGACCCAGTACTTC. This translates into CAISEGGVETQYF.

This chain joins TRBV6-2 or TRBV6-3 and TRBJ1-1; D gene uncertain. The V end lost 4 bases, the J end lost 3 bases, and 9 bases lay between the germline ends. The germline V gene encodes CDR1 MNHEY and CDR2 SVGEGT. This CDR3 region has 13 residues. This CDR3 is CASSFMRDTEAFF. CDR3 bases: TGTGCCAGCAGTTTTATGAGGGACACTGAAGCTTTCTTT.

The rearrangement joins TRBV9 to TRBJ2-1; the D is unclear. From germline, CDR1 is SGDLS and CDR2 YYNGEE. The CDR3 consists of 14 residues. The ends were cut back, 4 bases at V and 2 bases at J, with 10 bases in the middle. In nucleotides, the CDR3 is TGTGCCAGCAGCCCCCGTTCCGCCTACAATGAGCAGTTCTTC. The encoded protein is CASSPRSAYNEQFF.

The chain uses TRBV6-1 and TRBJ1-2, with 7 nucleotides matching TRBD1. Trimming took 8 bases from V and 0 from J; bases not matched to a gene: 3. This CDR3 contains 13 residues. Germline CDR1 MNHNS, CDR2 SASEGT. The DNA for the CDR3 is TGTGCCAGCCCGGGACAGTCTAACTATGGCTACACCTTC. Its protein product is CASPGQSNYGYTF.

J is TRBJ2-1 and V is TRBV6-7; TRBD1 aligns across 9 bases. Being an ORF, TRBV6-7 has a function that is uncertain. This CDR3 spans 14 amino acids. J lost 8 bases, V lost 2 bases, and 4 bases had no gene match. The CDR3, as DNA: TGTGCCAGCAGTTACGGGACAGGGCCCGATGAGCAGTTCTTC. This codes for CASSYGTGPDEQFF.

This clonotype was seen many times. The chain recombines TRBV7-2 with TRBJ1-2; D remains unclear. The germline CDR1 and CDR2 sequences are SGHTA and FQGNSA. With 1 base removed from V and 5 bases from J, the gap between germline ends came to 2 bases. The CDR3 length is 11 residues. Here the CDR3 reads CASSLDYGYTF. The CDR3 coding sequence is TGTGCCAGCAGCTTAGATTATGGCTACACCTTC. Variable domain in full (rest from reference TRBV7-2 and TRBJ1-2): GAGVSQSPSNKVTEKGKDVELRCDPISGHTALYWYRQSLGQGLEFLIYFQGNSAPDKSGLPSDRFSAERTGGSVSTLTIQRTQQEDSAVYLCASSLDYGYTFGSGTRLTVV.

This clonotype has only a few counts. The chain has TRBV9 and TRBJ2-4; D ambiguous. Trimming removed 0 bases at V and 5 bases at J, with 12 bases between. Germline V CDR1 and CDR2: SGDLS, YYNGEE. The CDR3 length is 15 residues. The chain's CDR3 is CASSVAGFEENIQYF. In nucleotides, the CDR3 is TGTGCCAGCAGCGTAGCCGGGTTCGAGGAAAACATTCAGTACTTC. The whole variable domain, filled in from reference TRBV9 and TRBJ2-4, reads DSGVTQTPKHLITATGQRVTLRCSPRSGDLSVYWYQQSLDQGLQFLIQYYNGEERAKGNILERFSAQQFPDLHSELNLSSLELGDSALYFCASSVAGFEENIQYFGAGTRLSVL.

The chain joins TRBV29-1 to TRBJ2-2; D gene unclear. The germline V and J ends were trimmed by 4 bases and 7 bases, with 7 bases remaining between them. Germline loops: CDR1 SQVTM, CDR2 ANQGSEA. This CDR3 contains 11 residues. CDR3 in DNA: TGCAGCGTTGCTCGTATCGGGGAGCTGTTTTTT. Amino acid sequence: CSVARIGELFF.

The chain employs TRBV27 and TRBJ2-1, with D possibly matching TRBD2 (6 bases). The V and J ends lost 7 bases and 5 bases respectively, with 18 bases between them. The CDR3 sequence is 15 residues long. The germline CDR1 and CDR2 sequences are MNHEY and SMNVEV (reference sequence). The CDR3 sequence is CASTQLGGGDNEQFF. The CDR3 coding sequence is TGTGCCAGCACCCAGTTGGGAGGCGGTGACAATGAGCAGTTCTTC.

This clonotype was picked up a small number of times. The chain recombines TRBV4-2 with TRBJ2-7; TRBD2 is a possible D gene (6 bases). V was trimmed by 1 base and J by 3 bases, leaving 10 bases between them. The CDR3 extends over 14 amino acids. Germline V CDR1 and CDR2: LGHNA, YNFKEQ. The CDR3 protein is CASSQARLGYEQYF. As DNA, the CDR3 is TGTGCCAGCAGCCAAGCAAGACTAGGCTACGAGCAGTACTTC.

Only a few counts were recorded for this clonotype. V usage is TRBV11-2 and J usage is TRBJ2-7, with TRBD2 identical over 8 bases. The J segment lost 2 bases and the V segment lost 3 bases, leaving 6 bases of the junction unmatched. This CDR3 has 15 residues. Germline V gene lookup returns CDR1 SGHAT and CDR2 FQNNGV. The CDR3 here is CASSFRSGTPYEQYF. The DNA of the CDR3 is TGTGCCAGCAGCTTCCGTAGCGGGACACCCTACGAGCAGTACTTC.

This clonotype came up a few times. The chain couples TRBV20-1 to TRBJ1-1; D unresolved. This CDR3 is built from 14 residues. Germline V gives CDR1 DFQATT, CDR2 SNEGSKA (reference sequence). Between the trimmed V and J ends, which lost 0 bases and 4 bases, there was a span of 12 bases. The CDR3 reads CSARDGGRGTEAFF. The CDR3 region has the DNA TGCAGTGCTAGAGATGGAGGCCGAGGCACTGAAGCTTTCTTT.

This clonotype occurred a few times. The CDR3 coding sequence is TGTGCCAGCAGCTTGGGGGCTGGAAACACCATATATTTT. Translation: CASSLGAGNTIYF. The J gene is TRBJ1-3, the V gene TRBV7-9; maybe TRBD1 (5 bases). Germline V gene lookup returns CDR1 SEHNR and CDR2 FQNEAQ (reference sequence). V was clipped by 3 bases and J by 2 bases, with 5 bases between them. The CDR3 has 13 residues.

This clonotype was picked up a small number of times. The chain combines TRBV4-1 with TRBJ2-5; D gene uncertain. This CDR3 contains 15 residues. V lost 1 base and J 5 bases, leaving 14 bases between the germline ends. The germline CDR1 and CDR2 sequences are MGHRA and YSYEKL. The CDR3 nucleotides are TGCGCCAGCAGCCAAGTGAAAGTTGTCTTGGAGACCCAGTACTTC. It translates to CASSQVKVVLETQYF.

V gene TRBV9 combines with J gene TRBJ2-3; D gene ambiguous. This CDR3 spans 16 amino acids. V lost 0 bases, J lost 2 bases, and 13 bases lay in between. CDR1 is SGDLS and CDR2 is YYNGEE in the germline V gene. CDR3 sequence: CASSVVAATSTDTQYF. The DNA of the CDR3 is TGTGCCAGCAGCGTAGTGGCAGCCACTTCCACAGATACGCAGTATTTT.

Many counts were recorded for this clonotype. V is TRBV11-2 and J is TRBJ2-3, with D perhaps TRBD2 (6 bases). The CDR3 runs to 14 residues. Trimming removed 4 bases from V and 3 bases from J, with 11 bases in between. The germline V gene encodes CDR1 SGHAT and CDR2 FQNNGV. CDR3 nucleotide sequence: TGTGCCAGCAGCTGGTGGGGGGAAACAGATACGCAGTATTTT. This translates into CASSWWGETDTQYF.

This rearrangement joins TRBV5-1 to TRBJ2-7, with TRBD2 matching 11 bases. Unmatched junction bases numbered 11, after V lost 4 bases and J lost 2 bases. Germline CDR1 reads SGHRS; CDR2 reads YFSETQ. The CDR3 totals 17 residues. CDR3 residues: CASSVSPGLAEPYEQYF. CDR3 coding DNA: TGCGCCAGCAGCGTATCACCGGGACTAGCGGAGCCCTACGAGCAGTACTTC.

This clonotype came up a few times. The chain employs TRBV29-1 and TRBJ2-6; D is undetermined. Between the trimmed V and J ends, which lost 5 bases and 0 bases, there was a span of 14 bases. The germline V gene encodes CDR1 SQVTM and CDR2 ANQGSEA. This CDR3 comprises 16 residues. CDR3 sequence reads: CSVLLGAASGANVLTF. The CDR3 nucleotides are TGCAGCGTTTTATTAGGAGCCGCCTCTGGGGCCAACGTCCTGACTTTC. The whole variable domain, filled in from reference TRBV29-1 and TRBJ2-6, reads SAVISQKPSRDICQRGTSLTIQCQVDSQVTMMFWYRQQPGQSLTLIATANQGSEATYESGFVIDKFPISRPNLTFSTLTVSNMSPEDSSIYLCSVLLGAASGANVLTFGAGSRLTVL.

The CDR3 region is CASSPHSTRDTQYF. The CDR3 coding sequence is TGTGCCAGCAGCCCTCACTCCACTAGAGATACGCAGTATTTT. The chain carries TRBV7-2 and TRBJ2-3; D might be TRBD2 (5 bases). The germline V and J ends were trimmed by 5 bases and 5 bases, with 14 bases remaining between them. Germline CDR1 is SGHTA and CDR2 is FQGNSA. The CDR3 is 14 amino acids. The whole variable domain, filled in from reference TRBV7-2 and TRBJ2-3, reads GAGVSQSPSNKVTEKGKDVELRCDPISGHTALYWYRQSLGQGLEFLIYFQGNSAPDKSGLPSDRFSAERTGGSVSTLTIQRTQQEDSAVYLCASSPHSTRDTQYFGPGTRLTVL.

Only a few counts were recorded for this clonotype. CDR3 loop: CASSGGLAAQETQYF. The DNA for the CDR3 is TGCGCCAGCAGTGGGGGACTAGCGGCACAAGAGACCCAGTACTTC. The chain links TRBV5-1 to TRBJ2-5, with 11 nucleotides matching TRBD2. This CDR3 has 15 residues. V shed 5 bases, J shed 2 bases, and the junction held 5 bases outside the gene matches. From germline, CDR1 is SGHRS and CDR2 YFSETQ.

This clonotype was seen many times. The rearrangement uses TRBV12-3 or TRBV12-4 and TRBJ1-5, with 7 bases that match TRBD1. J gave up 7 bases and V 6 bases, and 3 bases lay outside the gene matches. The CDR3 consists of 12 residues. CDR3 DNA: TGTGCCAGCAGGATACAGGGGCAGCCCCAGCATTTT. As protein: CASRIQGQPQHF.

The chain joins TRBV7-9 to TRBJ1-1; D is ambiguous. This CDR3 has 11 amino acids. Trimming removed 5 bases at V and 6 bases at J, with 7 bases between. Looked up from germline, CDR1 is SEHNR and CDR2 is FQNEAQ (reference sequence). CDR3 in amino acids: CASSVPPEAFF. The CDR3 DNA reads TGTGCCAGCAGCGTGCCCCCTGAAGCTTTCTTT.

The rearrangement joins TRBV9 to TRBJ2-1; TRBD2 aligns across 9 bases. The germline V gene encodes CDR1 SGDLS and CDR2 YYNGEE. Trimming removed 3 bases from V and 5 bases from J; junction bases left unmatched: 3. The CDR3 length is 14 residues. The CDR3 region is CASSERLADNEQFF. The CDR3 DNA reads TGTGCCAGCAGCGAAAGACTAGCGGACAATGAGCAGTTCTTC.

J is TRBJ1-3 and V is TRBV7-8; 7 bases align to TRBD1. J gave up 1 base and V 5 bases, and 2 bases lay outside the gene matches. CDR3 length equals 14 residues. Germline V gives CDR1 SGHVS, CDR2 FQNEAQ. For the CDR3, the DNA is TGTGCCAGCAGCCACAGGGGATCTGGAAACACCATATATTTT. Translating gives CASSHRGSGNTIYF.

The chain recombines TRBV18 with TRBJ1-1, with 7 bases fitting TRBD1. Germline CDR1 is KGHSH and CDR2 is LQKENI. V was pared by 7 bases and J by 0 bases, with 2 bases of the junction left unmatched. The CDR3 spans 13 residues. The CDR3, as DNA: TGTGCCAGCTACGGGACAGTGAACACTGAAGCTTTCTTT. It is translated as CASYGTVNTEAFF.